The clone carrying this T cell receptor (beta chain) was seen more than once but under ten times. This sample was included in a study of blood T cell repertoires in COVID-19. Germline V gives CDR1 SGDLS, CDR2 YYNGEE. This CDR3 contains 16 residues. J gave up 5 bases and V 4 bases, and 10 bases lay outside the gene matches. Assay used: immunoSEQ multiplex PCR; TCRdb lists only in-frame clones, some missing. In the table there are 350,000 to 450,000 clones, around nine tenths of which are singletons. The chain employs TRBV9 and TRBJ2-2; 8 bases agree with TRBD1. The clonotype was recovered from a woman aged 40 to 55 with COVID-19, enrolled during active disease. Source material: peripheral blood. This CDR3 reads CASSPRTGTSTGELFF. CDR3 nucleotides: TGTGCCAGCAGCCCAAGGACAGGGACTTCTACCGGGGAGCTGTTTTTT.